This TCR beta chain is from a study of shared clonotypes between healthy human individuals. TCRdb's table, derived via immunoSEQ multiplex PCR, lists solely in-frame clones and lacks some. This sample has under 2,000,000 clones; less than 95% occur once, and the top ten carry roughly 1%. It was CD45RO-negative cells, positively selected for CCR7, that made up naive CD8 cells, with terminally differentiated effector memory CD45RA+ cells excluded. CDR3 size: 14 residues. V lost 8 bases and J 5 bases, leaving 17 bases between the germline ends. CDR1 is MGHDK, CDR2 SYGVNS, per germline. The sequenced sample was naive CD8+ T cells sorted from blood. The source of this sequence is a man aged 18-30 years in good health. The rearrangement uses TRBV25-1 and TRBJ2-3; a possible D gene is TRBD1 (6 bases). The CDR3 reads CASAEVGAEDTQYF. The CDR3 bases are TGTGCCAGCGCCGAGGTGGGGGCCGAAGATACGCAGTATTTT.